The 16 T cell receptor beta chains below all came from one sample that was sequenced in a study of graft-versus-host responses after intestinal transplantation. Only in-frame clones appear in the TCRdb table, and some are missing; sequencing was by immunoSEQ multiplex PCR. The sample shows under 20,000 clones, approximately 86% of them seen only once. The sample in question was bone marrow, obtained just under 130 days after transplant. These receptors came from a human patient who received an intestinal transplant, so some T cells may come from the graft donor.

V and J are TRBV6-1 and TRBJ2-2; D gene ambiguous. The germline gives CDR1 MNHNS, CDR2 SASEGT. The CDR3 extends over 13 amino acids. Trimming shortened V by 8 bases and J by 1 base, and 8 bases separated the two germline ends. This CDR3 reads CASAPRNTGELFF. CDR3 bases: TGTGCCAGCGCTCCGAGGAACACCGGGGAGCTGTTTTTT.

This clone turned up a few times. The CDR3 region is CASSEVGAAGEQYF. CDR3 bases: TGTGCCAGCAGCGAGGTGGGGGCGGCTGGAGAGCAGTACTTC. The chain couples TRBV6-1 to TRBJ2-5, with a tentative D call TRBD1 (6 bases). Germline V CDR1 and CDR2: MNHNS, SASEGT. This CDR3 is 14 amino acids long. Trimming cost V 6 bases and J 11 bases, with 22 bases left between them.

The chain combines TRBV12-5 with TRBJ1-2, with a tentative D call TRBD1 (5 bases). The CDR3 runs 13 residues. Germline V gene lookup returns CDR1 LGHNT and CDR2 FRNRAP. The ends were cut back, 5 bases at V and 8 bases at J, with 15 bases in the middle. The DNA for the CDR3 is TGTGCTAGTGGTGGGACCAGGGTCCGGGGCTACACCTTC. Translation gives CASGGTRVRGYTF.

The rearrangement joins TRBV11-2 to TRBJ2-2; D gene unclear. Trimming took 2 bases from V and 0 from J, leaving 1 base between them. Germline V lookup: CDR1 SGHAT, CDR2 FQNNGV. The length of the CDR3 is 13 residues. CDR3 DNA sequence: TGTGCCAGCAGCTTAACGAACACCGGGGAGCTGTTTTTT. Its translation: CASSLTNTGELFF. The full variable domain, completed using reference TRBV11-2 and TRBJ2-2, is EAGVAQSPRYKIIEKRQSVAFWCNPISGHATLYWYQQILGQGPKLLIQFQNNGVVDDSQLPKDRFSAERLKGVDSTLKIQPAKLEDSAVYLCASSLTNTGELFFGEGSRLTVL.

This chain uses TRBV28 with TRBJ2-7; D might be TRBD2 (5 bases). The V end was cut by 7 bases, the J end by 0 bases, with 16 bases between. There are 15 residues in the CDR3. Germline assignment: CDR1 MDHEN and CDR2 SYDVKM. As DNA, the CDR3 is TGTGCCAGCACCAAGTTGGGCGGACTCTCCTACGAGCAGTACTTC. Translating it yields CASTKLGGLSYEQYF.

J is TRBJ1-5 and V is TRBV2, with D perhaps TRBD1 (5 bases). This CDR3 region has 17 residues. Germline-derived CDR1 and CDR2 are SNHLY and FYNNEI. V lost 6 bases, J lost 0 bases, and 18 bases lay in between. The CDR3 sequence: CASSVTEGSYSNQPQHF. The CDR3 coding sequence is TGTGCCAGCAGCGTAACGGAGGGGAGTTATAGCAATCAGCCCCAGCATTTT.

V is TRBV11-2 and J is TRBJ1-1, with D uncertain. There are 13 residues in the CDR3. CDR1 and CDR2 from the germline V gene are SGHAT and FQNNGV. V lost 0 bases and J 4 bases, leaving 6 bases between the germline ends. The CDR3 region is CASSLEWLTEAFF. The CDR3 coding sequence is TGTGCCAGCAGCTTAGAGTGGCTCACTGAAGCTTTCTTT.

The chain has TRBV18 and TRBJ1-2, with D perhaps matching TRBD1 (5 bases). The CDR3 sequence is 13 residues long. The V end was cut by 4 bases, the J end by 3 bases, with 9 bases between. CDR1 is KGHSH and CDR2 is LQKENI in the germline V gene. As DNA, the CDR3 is TGTGCCAGCTCACGCGGGGACTACTATGGCTACACCTTC. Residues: CASSRGDYYGYTF.

The CDR3 sequence: CASSSGANVLTF. CDR3 DNA: TGTGCCAGCAGCTCTGGGGCCAACGTCCTGACTTTC. The chain carries TRBV5-6 and TRBJ2-6; no firm D call. Trimming left V 3 bases short and J 2 bases short, with 0 bases between. Germline loops: CDR1 SGHDT, CDR2 YYEEEE. CDR3 size: 12 residues.

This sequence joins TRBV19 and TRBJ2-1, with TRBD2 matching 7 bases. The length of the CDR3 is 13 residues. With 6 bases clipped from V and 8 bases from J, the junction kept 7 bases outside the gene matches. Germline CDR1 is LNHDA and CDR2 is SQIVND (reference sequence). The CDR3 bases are TGTGCCAGTAGAAGCGGGATCATCCATGAGCAGTTCTTC. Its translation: CASRSGIIHEQFF.

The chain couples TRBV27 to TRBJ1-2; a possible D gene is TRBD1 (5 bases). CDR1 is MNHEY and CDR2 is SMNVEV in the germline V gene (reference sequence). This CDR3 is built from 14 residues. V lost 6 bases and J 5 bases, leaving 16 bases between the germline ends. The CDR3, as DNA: TGTGCCAGCAGACACACCGGGACTCCATATGGCTACACCTTC. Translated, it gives CASRHTGTPYGYTF.

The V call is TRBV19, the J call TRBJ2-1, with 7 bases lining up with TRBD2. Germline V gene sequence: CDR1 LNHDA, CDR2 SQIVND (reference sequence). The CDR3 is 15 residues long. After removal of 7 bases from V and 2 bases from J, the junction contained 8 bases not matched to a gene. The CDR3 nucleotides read TGTGCCAGTAAGCCGGGCGGGAGCCCCTACAATGAGCAGTTCTTC. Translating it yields CASKPGGSPYNEQFF.

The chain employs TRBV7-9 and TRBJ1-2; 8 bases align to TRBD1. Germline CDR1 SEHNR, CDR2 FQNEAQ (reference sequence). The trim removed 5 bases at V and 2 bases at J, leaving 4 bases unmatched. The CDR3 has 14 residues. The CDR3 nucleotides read TGTGCCAGCAGCCCGGGACAGGTGAACTATGGCTACACCTTC. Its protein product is CASSPGQVNYGYTF.

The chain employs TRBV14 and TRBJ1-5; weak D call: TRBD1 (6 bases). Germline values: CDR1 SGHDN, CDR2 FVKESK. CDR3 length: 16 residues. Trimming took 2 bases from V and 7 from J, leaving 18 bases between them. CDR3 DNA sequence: TGTGCCAGCAGCCAAAAGGAACCAGGGGATAGCCAGCCCCAGCATTTT. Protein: CASSQKEPGDSQPQHF.

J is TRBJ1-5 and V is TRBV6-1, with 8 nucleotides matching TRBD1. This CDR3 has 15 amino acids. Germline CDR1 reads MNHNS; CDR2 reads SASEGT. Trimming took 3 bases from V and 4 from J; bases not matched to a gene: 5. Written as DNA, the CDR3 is TGTGCCAGCAGTGATAACAGGGGGGTGAATCAGCCCCAGCATTTT. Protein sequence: CASSDNRGVNQPQHF.

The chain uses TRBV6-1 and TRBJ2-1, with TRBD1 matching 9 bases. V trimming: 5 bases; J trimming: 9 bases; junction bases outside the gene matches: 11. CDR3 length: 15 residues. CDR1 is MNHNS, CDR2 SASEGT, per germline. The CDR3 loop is CASSLQGAGEGEQFF. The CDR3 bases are TGTGCCAGCAGTTTACAGGGGGCTGGAGAGGGTGAGCAGTTCTTC.